This TCR beta chain stems from a study of cytotoxic CD8 clonotypes in ibrutinib-treated CLL. Library input was roughly 1.9 micrograms of DNA from cryopreserved PBMCs. Study-wide points: Clonotypes that were public were uncommon, and they contracted or stayed stable on treatment.

Measured with immunoSEQ multiplex PCR; TCRdb has only the in-frame clones, and not every one. The data hold some 310,000 clones, with about 80% observed a single time. The CDR3 has 16 residues. The V gene end was trimmed by 0 bases and the J gene end by 4 bases; junction bases not matched to a gene: 7. Germline V gene data show CDR1 as LGHNA and CDR2 as YNFKEQ. Comments on this clone: What it recognizes is unknown.

The sample in question was PBMCs, obtained before ibrutinib treatment. J is TRBJ2-5 and V is TRBV4-2, with TRBD2 matching over 8 bases. The source is a human donor with chronic lymphocytic leukemia. The CDR3 DNA is TGTGCCAGCAGCCAAGATGGTCGTGCGGGAGGAGAGACCCAGTACTTC. Protein: CASSQDGRAGGETQYF.